This T cell receptor (beta chain) derives from a study of patients and donors after allogeneic stem cell transplantation (dated by TCRdb to 2020 to 2021). Concerning this clonotype: Its antigen remains unidentified. No quality values exist for individual bases; no much larger clone is one base distant.

The receptor library was made with RT-PCR. The reads were generated on a NextSeq 550. Clones were called with MiXCR by TCRdb after fastp trimmed the public reads at Q25, and only in-frame beta chains were retained. Rows with a matching CDR3 protein are joined into one entry that keeps the most common DNA and genes. Here the sample has about 400,000 distinct CDR3 sequences; roughly 17% occur a single time. The ten largest make up less than 9.5% of the sample. V is shortened by 2 bases, J by 1 base, and the region joining them spans 8 bases. The CDR3, from cysteine to phenylalanine, totals 14 residues. CDR3 DNA only is kept here, 42 bases in frame from base 1. In the germline V gene, CDR1 corresponds to SGHTA and CDR2 to FQGNSA.

The sequence is built from TRBV7-2 and TRBJ1-1; too little of a D gene remains to name it. The sequencing input was blood, either unsorted or a sorted T cell fraction (not recorded which). This clonotype was sampled from a human donor who was either an allogeneic HSCT recipient or a stem cell or donor lymphocyte infusion donor (not recorded which). It is not recorded whose cells these are; they may come from a transplant donor. The DNA sequence reads TGTGCCAGCAGCTTATTCGGGCCGAACACTGAAGCTTTCTTT. Translated, this is CASSLFGPNTEAFF.